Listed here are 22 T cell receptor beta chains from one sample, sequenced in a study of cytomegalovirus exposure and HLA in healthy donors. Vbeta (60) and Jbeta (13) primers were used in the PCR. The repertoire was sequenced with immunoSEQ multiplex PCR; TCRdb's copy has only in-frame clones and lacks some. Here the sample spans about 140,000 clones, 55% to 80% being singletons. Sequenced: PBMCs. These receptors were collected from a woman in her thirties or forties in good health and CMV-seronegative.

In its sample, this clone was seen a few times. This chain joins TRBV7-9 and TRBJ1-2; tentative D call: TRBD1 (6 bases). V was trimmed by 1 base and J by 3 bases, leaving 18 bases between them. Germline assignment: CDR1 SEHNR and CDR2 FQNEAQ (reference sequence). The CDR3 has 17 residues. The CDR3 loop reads CASSLEVPRGGDYGYTF. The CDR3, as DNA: TGTGCCAGCAGCTTAGAAGTCCCCAGGGGAGGGGACTATGGCTACACCTTC.

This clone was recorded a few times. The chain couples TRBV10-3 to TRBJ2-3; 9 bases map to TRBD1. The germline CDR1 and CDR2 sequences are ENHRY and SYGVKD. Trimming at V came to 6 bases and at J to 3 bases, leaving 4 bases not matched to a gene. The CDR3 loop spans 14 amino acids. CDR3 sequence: CAIRPGQGTDTQYF. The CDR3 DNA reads TGTGCCATCAGACCCGGACAGGGGACAGATACGCAGTATTTT.

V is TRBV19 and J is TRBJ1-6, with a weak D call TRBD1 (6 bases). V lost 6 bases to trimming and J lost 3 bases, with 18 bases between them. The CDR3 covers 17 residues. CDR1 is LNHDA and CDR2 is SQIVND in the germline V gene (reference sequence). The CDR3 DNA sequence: TGTGCCAGTAGAGGAAAGCCGGGGGGCCTCTATAATTCACCCCTCCACTTT. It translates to CASRGKPGGLYNSPLHF.

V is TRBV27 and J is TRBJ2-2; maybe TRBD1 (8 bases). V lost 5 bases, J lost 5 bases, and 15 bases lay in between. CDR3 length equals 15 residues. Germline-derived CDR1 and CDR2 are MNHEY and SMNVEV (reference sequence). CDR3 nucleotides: TGTGCCAGCAGTGTAGACAGGGGAGGGACCGGGGAGCTGTTTTTT. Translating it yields CASSVDRGGTGELFF.

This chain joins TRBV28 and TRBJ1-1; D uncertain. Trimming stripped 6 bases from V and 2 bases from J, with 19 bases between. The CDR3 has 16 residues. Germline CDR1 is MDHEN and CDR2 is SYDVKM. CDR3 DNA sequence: TGTGCCAGCAGGGCCGAGATCCCTCGAGGCAACACTGAAGCTTTCTTT. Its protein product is CASRAEIPRGNTEAFF.

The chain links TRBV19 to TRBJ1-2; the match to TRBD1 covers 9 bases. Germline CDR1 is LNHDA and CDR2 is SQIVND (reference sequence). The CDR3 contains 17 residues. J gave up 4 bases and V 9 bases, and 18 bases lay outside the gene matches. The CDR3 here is CASGSRWTGERSYGYTF. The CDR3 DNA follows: TGTGCCAGCGGATCCAGATGGACAGGGGAGAGGAGCTATGGCTACACCTTC.

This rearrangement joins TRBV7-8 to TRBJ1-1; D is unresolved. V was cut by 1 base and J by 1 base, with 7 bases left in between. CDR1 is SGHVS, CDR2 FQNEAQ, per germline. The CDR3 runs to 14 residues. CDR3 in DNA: TGTGCCAGCAGCTTAGGAACTGGGAACACTGAAGCTTTCTTT. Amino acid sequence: CASSLGTGNTEAFF.

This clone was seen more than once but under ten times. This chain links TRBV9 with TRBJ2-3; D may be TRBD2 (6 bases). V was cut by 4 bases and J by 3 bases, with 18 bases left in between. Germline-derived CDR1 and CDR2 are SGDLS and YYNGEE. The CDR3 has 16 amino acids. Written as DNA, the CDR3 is TGTGCCAGCAGCCCCCGCGGAGGGGATGGGACAGATACGCAGTATTTT. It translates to CASSPRGGDGTDTQYF. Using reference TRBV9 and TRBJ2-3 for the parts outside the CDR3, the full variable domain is DSGVTQTPKHLITATGQRVTLRCSPRSGDLSVYWYQQSLDQGLQFLIQYYNGEERAKGNILERFSAQQFPDLHSELNLSSLELGDSALYFCASSPRGGDGTDTQYFGPGTRLTVL.

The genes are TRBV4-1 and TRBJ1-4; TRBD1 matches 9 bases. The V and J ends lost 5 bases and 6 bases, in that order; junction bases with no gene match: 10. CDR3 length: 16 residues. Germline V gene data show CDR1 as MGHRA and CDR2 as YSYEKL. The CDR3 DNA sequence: TGCGCCAGCAGCTCATACTTCCGGGACAGGGATGAAAAACTGTTTTTT. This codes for CASSSYFRDRDEKLFF.

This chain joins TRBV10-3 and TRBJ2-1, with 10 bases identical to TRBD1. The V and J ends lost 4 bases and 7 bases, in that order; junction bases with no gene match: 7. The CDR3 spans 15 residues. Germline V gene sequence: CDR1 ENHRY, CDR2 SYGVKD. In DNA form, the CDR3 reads TGTGCCATCAGTGGACAGGGGGCGCGGGGGAATGAGCAGTTCTTC. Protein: CAISGQGARGNEQFF.

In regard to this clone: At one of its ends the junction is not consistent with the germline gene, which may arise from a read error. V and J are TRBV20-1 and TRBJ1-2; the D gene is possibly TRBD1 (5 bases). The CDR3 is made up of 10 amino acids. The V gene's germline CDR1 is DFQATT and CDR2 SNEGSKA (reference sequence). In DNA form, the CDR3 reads TGCAGTCAGGACATCTATGGTTACACCTTC. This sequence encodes CSQDIYGYTF.

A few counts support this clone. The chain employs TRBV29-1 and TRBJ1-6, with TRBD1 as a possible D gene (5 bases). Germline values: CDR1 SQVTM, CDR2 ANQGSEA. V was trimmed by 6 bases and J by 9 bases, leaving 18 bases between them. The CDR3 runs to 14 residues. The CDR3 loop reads CSVSEGQGGSPLHF. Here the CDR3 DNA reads TGCAGCGTGTCCGAGGGTCAGGGAGGTTCACCCCTCCACTTT.

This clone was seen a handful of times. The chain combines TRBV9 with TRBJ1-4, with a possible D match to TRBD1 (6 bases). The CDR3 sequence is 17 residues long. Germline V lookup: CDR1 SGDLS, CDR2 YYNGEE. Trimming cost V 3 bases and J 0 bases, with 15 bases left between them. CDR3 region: CASSEGEYRPTNEKLFF. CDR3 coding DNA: TGTGCCAGCAGCGAGGGGGAATACCGGCCAACTAATGAAAAACTGTTTTTT.

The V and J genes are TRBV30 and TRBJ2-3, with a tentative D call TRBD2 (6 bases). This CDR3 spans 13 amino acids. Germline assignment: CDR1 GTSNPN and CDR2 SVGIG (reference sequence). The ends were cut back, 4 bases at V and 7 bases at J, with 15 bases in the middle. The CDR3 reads CAWTRGGVHTQYF. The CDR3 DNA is TGTGCCTGGACTAGGGGAGGTGTGCATACGCAGTATTTT.

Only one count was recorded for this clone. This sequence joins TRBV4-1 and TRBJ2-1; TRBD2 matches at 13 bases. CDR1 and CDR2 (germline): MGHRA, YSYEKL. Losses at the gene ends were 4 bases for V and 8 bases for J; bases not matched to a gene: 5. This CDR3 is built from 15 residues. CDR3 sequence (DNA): TGCGCCAGCAGCCCCGGGACTAGCGGGGTGTATGAGCAGTTCTTC. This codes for CASSPGTSGVYEQFF.

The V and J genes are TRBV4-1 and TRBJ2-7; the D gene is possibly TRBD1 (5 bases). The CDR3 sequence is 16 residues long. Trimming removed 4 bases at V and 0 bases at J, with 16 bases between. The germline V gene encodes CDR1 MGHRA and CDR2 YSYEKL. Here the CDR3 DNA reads TGCGCCAGCAGCCCCCTCGGTCGGACAAGCTCCTACGAGCAGTACTTC. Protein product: CASSPLGRTSSYEQYF.

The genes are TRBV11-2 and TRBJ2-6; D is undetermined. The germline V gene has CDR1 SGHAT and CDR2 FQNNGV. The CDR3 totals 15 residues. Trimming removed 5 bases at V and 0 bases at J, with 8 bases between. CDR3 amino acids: CASSLQSSGANVLTF. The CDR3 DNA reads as TGTGCCAGCAGCCTACAGAGCTCTGGGGCCAACGTCCTGACTTTC.

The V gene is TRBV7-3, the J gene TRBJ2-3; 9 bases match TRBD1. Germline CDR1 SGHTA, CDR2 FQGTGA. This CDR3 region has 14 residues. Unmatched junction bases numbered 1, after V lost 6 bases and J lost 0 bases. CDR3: CASRQGASTDTQYF. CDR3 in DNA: TGTGCCAGCAGACAGGGGGCTAGCACAGATACGCAGTATTTT.

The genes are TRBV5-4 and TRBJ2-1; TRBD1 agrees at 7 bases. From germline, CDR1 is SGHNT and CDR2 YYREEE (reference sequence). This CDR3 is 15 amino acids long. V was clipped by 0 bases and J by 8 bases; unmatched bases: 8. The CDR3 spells CASSLEATGIYEQFF. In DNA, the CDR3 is TGTGCCAGCAGCTTGGAAGCGACAGGGATCTATGAGCAGTTCTTC.

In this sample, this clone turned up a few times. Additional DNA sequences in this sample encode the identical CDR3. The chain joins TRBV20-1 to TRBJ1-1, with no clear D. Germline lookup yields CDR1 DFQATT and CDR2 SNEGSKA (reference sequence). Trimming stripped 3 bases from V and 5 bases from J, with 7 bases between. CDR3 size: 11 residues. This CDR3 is CSARAETEAFF. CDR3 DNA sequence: TGCAGTGCTAGGGCGGAGACTGAAGCTTTCTTT.

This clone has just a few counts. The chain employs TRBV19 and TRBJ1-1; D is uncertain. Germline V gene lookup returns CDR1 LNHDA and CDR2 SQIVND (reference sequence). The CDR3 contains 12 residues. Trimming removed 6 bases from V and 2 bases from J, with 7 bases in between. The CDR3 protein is CASRRGNTEAFF. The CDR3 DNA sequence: TGTGCCAGTAGGCGAGGAAACACTGAAGCTTTCTTT.

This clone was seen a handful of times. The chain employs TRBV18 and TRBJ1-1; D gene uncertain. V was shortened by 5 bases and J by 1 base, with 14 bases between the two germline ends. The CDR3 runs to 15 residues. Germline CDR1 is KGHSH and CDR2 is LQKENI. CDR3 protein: CASSVRGRENTEAFF. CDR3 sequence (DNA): TGTGCCAGCTCAGTACGAGGGAGGGAGAACACTGAAGCTTTCTTT.